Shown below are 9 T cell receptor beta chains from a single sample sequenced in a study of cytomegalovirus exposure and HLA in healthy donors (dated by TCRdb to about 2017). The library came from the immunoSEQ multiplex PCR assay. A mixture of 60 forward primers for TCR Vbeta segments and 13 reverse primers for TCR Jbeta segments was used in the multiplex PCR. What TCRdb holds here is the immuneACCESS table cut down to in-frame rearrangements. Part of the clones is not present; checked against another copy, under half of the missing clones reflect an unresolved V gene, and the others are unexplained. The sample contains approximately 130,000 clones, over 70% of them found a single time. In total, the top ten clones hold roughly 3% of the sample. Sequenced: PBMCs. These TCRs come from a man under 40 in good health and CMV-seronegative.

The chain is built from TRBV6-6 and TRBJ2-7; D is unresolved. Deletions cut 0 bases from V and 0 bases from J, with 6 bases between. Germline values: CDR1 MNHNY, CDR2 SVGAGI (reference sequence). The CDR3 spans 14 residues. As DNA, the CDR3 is TGTGCCAGCAGTTACTCCCCCAGCTCCTACGAGCAGTACTTC. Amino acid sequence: CASSYSPSSYEQYF.

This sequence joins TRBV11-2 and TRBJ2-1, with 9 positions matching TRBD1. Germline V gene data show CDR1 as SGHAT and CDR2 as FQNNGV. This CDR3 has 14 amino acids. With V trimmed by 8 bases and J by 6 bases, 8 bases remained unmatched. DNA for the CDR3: TGTGCCAGCGGGGGACAGGGTACTGCCAATGAGCAGTTCTTC. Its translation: CASGGQGTANEQFF. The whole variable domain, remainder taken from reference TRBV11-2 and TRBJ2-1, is EAGVAQSPRYKIIEKRQSVAFWCNPISGHATLYWYQQILGQGPKLLIQFQNNGVVDDSQLPKDRFSAERLKGVDSTLKIQPAKLEDSAVYLCASGGQGTANEQFFGPGTRLTVL.

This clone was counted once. DNA of the CDR3: TGTGCCAGCAGCATTGACAGGGGGGCGTATGGCTACACCTTC. This translates into CASSIDRGAYGYTF. The genes are TRBV7-2 and TRBJ1-2; 9 bases are a match to TRBD1. The CDR3 length is 14 residues. With V trimmed by 5 bases and J by 5 bases, 6 bases remained unmatched. Germline V gene lookup returns CDR1 SGHTA and CDR2 FQGNSA. Supplemented by reference TRBV7-2 and TRBJ1-2, the full variable domain reads GAGVSQSPSNKVTEKGKDVELRCDPISGHTALYWYRQSLGQGLEFLIYFQGNSAPDKSGLPSDRFSAERTGGSVSTLTIQRTQQEDSAVYLCASSIDRGAYGYTFGSGTRLTVV.

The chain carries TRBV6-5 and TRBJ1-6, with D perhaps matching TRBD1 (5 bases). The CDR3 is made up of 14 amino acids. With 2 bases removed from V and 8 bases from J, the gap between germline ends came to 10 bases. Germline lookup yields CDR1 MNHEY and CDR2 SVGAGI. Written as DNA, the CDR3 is TGTGCCAGCAGTTACCTCGGACAAGATTCACCCCTCCACTTT. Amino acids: CASSYLGQDSPLHF.

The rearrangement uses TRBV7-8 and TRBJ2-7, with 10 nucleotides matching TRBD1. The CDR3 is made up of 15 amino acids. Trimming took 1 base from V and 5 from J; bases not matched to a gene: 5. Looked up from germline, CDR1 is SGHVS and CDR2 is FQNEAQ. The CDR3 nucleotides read TGTGCCAGCAGCTTAGGGGACAGGGGCCGTCACGAGCAGTACTTC. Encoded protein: CASSLGDRGRHEQYF.

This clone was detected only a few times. The CDR3 loop reads CASSQLTGKANEKLFF. DNA of the CDR3: TGTGCCAGCAGCCAACTCACAGGGAAGGCTAATGAAAAACTGTTTTTT. This chain links TRBV14 with TRBJ1-4, with a possible D match to TRBD1 (6 bases). The germline V gene encodes CDR1 SGHDN and CDR2 FVKESK. The V gene lost 2 bases and the J gene lost 3 bases, with 13 bases spanning the gap. This CDR3 spans 16 amino acids.

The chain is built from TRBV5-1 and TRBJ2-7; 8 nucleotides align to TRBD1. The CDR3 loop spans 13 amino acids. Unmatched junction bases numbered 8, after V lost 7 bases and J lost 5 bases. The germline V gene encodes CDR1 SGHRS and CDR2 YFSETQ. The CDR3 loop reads CASSLQGVNEQYF. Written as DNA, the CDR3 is TGCGCCAGCTCCCTACAGGGGGTAAACGAGCAGTACTTC. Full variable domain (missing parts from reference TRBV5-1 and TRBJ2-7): KAGVTQTPRYLIKTRGQQVTLSCSPISGHRSVSWYQQTPGQGLQFLFEYFSETQRNKGNFPGRFSGRQFSNSRSEMNVSTLELGDSALYLCASSLQGVNEQYFGPGTRLTVT.

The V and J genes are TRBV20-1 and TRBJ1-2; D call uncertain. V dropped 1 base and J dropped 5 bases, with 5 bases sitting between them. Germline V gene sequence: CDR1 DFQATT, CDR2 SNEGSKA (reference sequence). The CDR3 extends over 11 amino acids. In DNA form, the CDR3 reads TGCAGTGCTAGAGCGCAGTATGGCTACACCTTC. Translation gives CSARAQYGYTF.

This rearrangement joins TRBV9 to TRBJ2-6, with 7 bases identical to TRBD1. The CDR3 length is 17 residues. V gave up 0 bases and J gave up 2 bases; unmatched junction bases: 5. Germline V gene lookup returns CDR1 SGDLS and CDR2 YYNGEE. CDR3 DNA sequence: TGTGCCAGCAGCGTAGAGGCAGGGGGAGCTGGGGCCAACGTCCTGACTTTC. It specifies CASSVEAGGAGANVLTF.